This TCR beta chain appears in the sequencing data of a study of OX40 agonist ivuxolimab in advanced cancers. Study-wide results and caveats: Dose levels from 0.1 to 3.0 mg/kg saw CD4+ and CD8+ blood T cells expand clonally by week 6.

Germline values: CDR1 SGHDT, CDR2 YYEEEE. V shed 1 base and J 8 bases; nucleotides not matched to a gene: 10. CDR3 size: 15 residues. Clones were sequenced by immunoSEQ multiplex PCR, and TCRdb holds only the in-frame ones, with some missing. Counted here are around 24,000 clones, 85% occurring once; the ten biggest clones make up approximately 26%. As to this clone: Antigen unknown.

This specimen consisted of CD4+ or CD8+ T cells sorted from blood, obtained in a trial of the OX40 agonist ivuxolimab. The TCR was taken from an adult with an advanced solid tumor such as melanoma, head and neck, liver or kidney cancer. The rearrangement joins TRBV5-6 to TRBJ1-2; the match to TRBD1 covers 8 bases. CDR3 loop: CASSLPAGGIVGYTF. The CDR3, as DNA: TGTGCCAGCAGCTTGCCGGCAGGGGGCATCGTCGGCTACACCTTC.